Listed below are T cell receptor beta chains from one sample, sequenced in a study of beta chain features in type 1 diabetes. Only in-frame clones appear in the TCRdb table, and some are missing; sequencing was by immunoSEQ multiplex PCR. The table shows about 53,000 clones, with about 50% occurring only once. The sequenced sample consisted of Tregs from blood. These receptors all come from a woman in her 40s with type 1 diabetes. Both conserved end residues are part of each CDR3. Each record gives: clone size, V gene, D gene, J gene, CDR3 protein, CDR3 DNA. D genes are given only for firm matches. A row's size may be missing; if present it is once, few, many or a size class.

>-|TRBV7-3|-|TRBJ1-2
CASSSGAAGEGYTF
TGTGCCAGCAGCTCCGGGGCGGCAGGGGAGGGCTACACCTTC
>-|TRBV9|TRBD1|TRBJ1-1
CASSVLTTGDRTFF
TGTGCCAGCAGCGTATTAACGACAGGGGACCGAACTTTCTTT
>-|TRBV5-6|-|TRBJ2-7
CASSLVHQGPSEQYF
TGTGCCAGCAGCTTGGTTCACCAGGGTCCGAGTGAGCAGTACTTC
>-|TRBV5-1|TRBD1|TRBJ2-3
CASSWTGSTDTQYF
TGCGCCAGCAGCTGGACAGGTTCGACAGATACGCAGTATTTT
>few|TRBV7-3|TRBD1|TRBJ2-6
CASSLQQGAGGSGANVLTF
TGTGCCAGCAGCTTACAGCAAGGGGCAGGGGGCTCTGGGGCCAACGTCCTGACTTTC
>-|TRBV27|-|TRBJ2-1
CASSFRGEGYNEQFF
TGTGCCAGCAGTTTTAGAGGTGAAGGCTACAATGAGCAGTTCTTC
>-|TRBV18|-|TRBJ1-1
CASSPMLTGLDTEAFF
TGTGCCAGCTCACCAATGTTAACGGGGTTAGACACTGAAGCTTTCTTT
>few|TRBV7-9|-|TRBJ2-1
CASSLGGYSYNEQFF
TGTGCCAGCAGCCTCGGGGGATACTCCTACAATGAGCAGTTCTTC
>-|TRBV7-9|TRBD1|TRBJ1-5
CASSRGTGGQPQHF
TGTGCCAGCAGCCGAGGGACAGGGGGACAGCCCCAGCATTTT
>-|TRBV18|-|TRBJ1-1
CASSARSGDTEAFF
TGTGCCAGCTCGGCCCGCAGTGGAGACACTGAAGCTTTCTTT
>-|TRBV6-1|-|TRBJ2-7
CASSEAWAIYEQYF
TGTGCCAGCAGTGAAGCTTGGGCCATCTACGAGCAGTACTTC
>-|TRBV6-5|-|TRBJ2-1
CASSYSVASRNEQFF
TGTGCCAGCAGTTACTCGGTGGCTAGCCGGAATGAGCAGTTCTTC
>-|TRBV9|-|TRBJ1-6
CASGSRSSPLHF
TGTGCCAGTGGCTCAAGGAGTTCACCCCTCCACTTT
>few|TRBV7-2|TRBD2|TRBJ2-3
CASSLVGLAGVADTQYF
TGTGCCAGCAGCTTAGTGGGACTAGCGGGAGTGGCAGATACGCAGTATTTT
>few|TRBV7-2|TRBD2|TRBJ2-7
CASSPRLAGNYEQYF
TGTGCCAGCAGCCCGAGGCTAGCGGGGAATTACGAGCAGTACTTC
>-|TRBV19|TRBD2|TRBJ2-1
CAASRGLAAYNEQFF
TGTGCCGCCAGTAGAGGACTAGCGGCCTACAATGAGCAGTTCTTC
>few|TRBV10-3|-|TRBJ2-7
CAISDLAGTYF
TGTGCCATCAGTGACTTGGCGGGGACGTACTTC
>-|TRBV9|-|TRBJ2-7
CASSVGPPSYEQYF
TGTGCCAGCAGCGTAGGGCCACCATCGTACGAGCAGTACTTC
>-|TRBV4-1|TRBD2|TRBJ2-5
CASSRRGEETQYF
TGCGCCAGCAGCCGCCGGGGGGAAGAGACCCAGTACTTC
>-|TRBV19|-|TRBJ1-5
CASSMSNSNQPQHF
TGTGCCAGTAGTATGAGTAATAGCAATCAGCCCCAGCATTTT
>few|TRBV30|-|TRBJ2-5
CAWQTRRGETQYF
TGTGCCTGGCAGACCCGGAGGGGAGAGACCCAGTACTTC
>-|TRBV4-3|-|TRBJ2-2
CASSQGGLVSAGELFF
TGCGCCAGCAGCCAAGGAGGTCTAGTCAGCGCCGGGGAGCTGTTTTTT
>-|TRBV7-2|-|TRBJ1-2
CASSPGTSYGYTF
TGTGCCAGCAGCCCCGGGACATCGTATGGCTACACCTTC
>few|TRBV11-2|TRBD1|TRBJ2-1
CASSFPRDRAYEQFF
TGTGCCAGCAGCTTCCCCCGGGACAGGGCCTATGAGCAGTTCTTC
>-|TRBV4-3|TRBD1|TRBJ1-1
CASSIGLTRGRTEAFF
TGCGCCAGCAGCATTGGCCTCACAAGGGGGCGAACTGAAGCTTTCTTT
>-|TRBV19|-|TRBJ2-1
CASSSQGGNEQFF
TGTGCCAGTAGTTCACAGGGTGGGAATGAGCAGTTCTTC
>-|TRBV6-6|-|TRBJ1-3
CASSYGQTISGNTIYF
TGTGCCAGCAGTTACGGGCAGACTATCTCTGGAAACACCATATATTTT
>few|TRBV2|-|TRBJ1-2
CASSQEPWDGYTF
TGTGCCAGCAGTCAGGAACCCTGGGATGGCTACACCTTC